Following are 24 T cell receptor beta chains from one sample sequenced in a study of CD8 T cells in Susac syndrome. Reverse transcription of about 0.5 to 1 ug RNA was carried out with random hexamers. One entry per CDR3 protein results from TCRdb running MiXCR on the immunoSEQ multiplex PCR reads. The data show a few hundred thousand distinct CDR3 sequences, around 90% seen once. Sequencing was done on a sample of CD8+ T cells from PBMCs. These receptors were collected from a human donor with multiple sclerosis.

V is TRBV12-3 or TRBV12-4 and J is TRBJ1-1, with TRBD1 matching over 11 bases. This CDR3 spans 14 amino acids. V dropped 6 bases and J dropped 3; count of bases not matched to a gene: 3. CDR3 bases: TGTGCCAGCAGGCCGGGACAGGGGGACACTGAAGCTTTCTTT. Protein sequence: CASRPGQGDTEAFF.

The chain combines TRBV7-6 with TRBJ2-3, with unresolved D. This CDR3 is built from 16 residues. CDR1 is SGHVS, CDR2 FNYEAQ, per germline. The V and J ends lost 1 base and 0 bases respectively, with 11 bases between them. This CDR3 is CASSLGFFSSTDTQYF. The CDR3 coding sequence is TGTGCCAGCAGCTTAGGCTTCTTCTCTAGCACAGATACGCAGTATTTT. Full variable domain (rest looked up from reference TRBV7-6 and TRBJ2-3): GAGVSQSPRYKVTKRGQDVALRCDPISGHVSLYWYRQALGQGPEFLTYFNYEAQQDKSGLPNDRFSAERPEGSISTLTIQRTEQRDSAMYRCASSLGFFSSTDTQYFGPGTRLTVL.

This clonotype was picked up one time. The CDR3: CASSLVGQPYEQYF. DNA of the CDR3: TGTGCCAGCAGCTTAGTTGGACAGCCCTACGAGCAGTACTTC. The chain couples TRBV7-9 to TRBJ2-7; D is perhaps TRBD1 (6 bases). CDR1 and CDR2 (germline): SEHNR, FQNEAQ (reference sequence). The V end was cut by 1 base, the J end by 2 bases, with 9 bases between. CDR3 size: 14 residues.

The genes are TRBV30 and TRBJ1-2, with a weak D call TRBD1 (5 bases). V was cut by 2 bases and J by 3 bases, with 13 bases left in between. There are 14 residues in the CDR3. The germline CDR1 and CDR2 sequences are GTSNPN and SVGIG (reference sequence). The CDR3 region is CAWSPLAGHYGYTF. The CDR3 DNA reads TGTGCCTGGAGTCCTCTCGCGGGGCACTATGGCTACACCTTC.

The chain combines TRBV2 with TRBJ1-1; the D gene is possibly TRBD1 (5 bases). From germline, CDR1 is SNHLY and CDR2 FYNNEI. The V gene lost 8 bases and the J gene lost 1 base, with 14 bases spanning the gap. CDR3 length: 14 amino acids. The CDR3 loop is CASSGPGQNTEAFF. Written as DNA, the CDR3 is TGTGCCAGCTCCGGCCCAGGGCAGAACACTGAAGCTTTCTTT. The variable domain in full, completed from reference TRBV2 and TRBJ1-1, reads EPEVTQTPSHQVTQMGQEVILRCVPISNHLYFYWYRQILGQKVEFLVSFYNNEISEKSEIFDDQFSVERPDGSNFTLKIRSTKLEDSAMYFCASSGPGQNTEAFFGQGTRLTVV.

This chain uses TRBV7-9 with TRBJ1-2; D may be TRBD1 (5 bases). Trimming stripped 5 bases from V and 5 bases from J, with 18 bases between. Germline values: CDR1 SEHNR, CDR2 FQNEAQ (reference sequence). This CDR3 region has 15 residues. The CDR3 DNA follows: TGTGCCAGCAGCCCTCCCAGGGAGCTCCGGTATGGCTACACCTTC. Translation gives CASSPPRELRYGYTF.

The chain uses TRBV5-1 and TRBJ1-4; perhaps TRBD1 as D (6 bases). The CDR3 is 15 residues long. Trimming removed 2 bases at V and 4 bases at J, with 12 bases between. The germline V gene encodes CDR1 SGHRS and CDR2 YFSETQ. The CDR3 is CASSFVDRNNEKLFF. The CDR3 DNA reads as TGCGCCAGCAGCTTTGTGGACAGAAATAATGAAAAACTGTTTTTT.

This clonotype has a single count. The rearrangement joins TRBV11-2 to TRBJ2-1; D is ambiguous. Germline V gives CDR1 SGHAT, CDR2 FQNNGV. The length of the CDR3 is 14 residues. The V end lost 1 base, the J end lost 7 bases, and 11 bases lay between the germline ends. The CDR3 reads CASSLVPDGNEQFF. For the CDR3, the DNA is TGTGCCAGCAGCTTAGTCCCAGACGGGAATGAGCAGTTCTTC.

A word on this clonotype: The junction shows a germline mismatch at one end, possibly a read error. J is TRBJ1-2 and V is TRBV9; the D is unclear. CDR3 length: 14 amino acids. Germline lookup yields CDR1 SGDLS and CDR2 YYNGEE. The CDR3 DNA reads as TGTGCCAGCAGCGTAGGCCGGTGGGAATATGGCTACGCCTTC. Protein: CASSVGRWEYGYAF.

This chain joins TRBV6-2 or TRBV6-3 and TRBJ2-7; D uncertain. This CDR3 has 12 residues. Germline V gene lookup returns CDR1 MNHEY and CDR2 SVGEGT. Trimming shortened V by 9 bases and J by 0 bases, and 9 bases separated the two germline ends. CDR3 in amino acids: CARFWGSYEQYF. The CDR3 region has the DNA TGTGCCAGATTTTGGGGCTCCTACGAGCAGTACTTC.

The rearrangement uses TRBV9 and TRBJ2-1, with 7 bases matching TRBD1. Trimming removed 3 bases from V and 0 bases from J; junction bases left unmatched: 3. Germline CDR1 and CDR2: SGDLS and YYNGEE. The CDR3 has 15 residues. Here the CDR3 DNA reads TGTGCCAGCAGCGGAGAGGGGGCCTCCTACAATGAGCAGTTCTTC. Residues: CASSGEGASYNEQFF.

The V and J genes are TRBV5-1 and TRBJ2-6; 9 bases fit TRBD2. Losses at the gene ends were 4 bases for V and 4 bases for J; bases not matched to a gene: 12. The CDR3 is 18 amino acids. Germline CDR1 SGHRS, CDR2 YFSETQ. The CDR3 coding sequence is TGCGCCAGCAGCCCGGCGGGGGGGAATTTGTTCGGGGCCAACGTCCTGACTTTC. Translated, it gives CASSPAGGNLFGANVLTF.

The rearrangement links TRBV27 to TRBJ2-2; TRBD2 might be the D (6 bases). Trimming took 2 bases from V and 4 from J, leaving 14 bases between them. This CDR3 comprises 16 residues. The germline CDR1 and CDR2 sequences are MNHEY and SMNVEV (reference sequence). The CDR3 protein is CASSLTRTTTTGELFF. CDR3 DNA: TGTGCCAGCAGTTTAACTCGGACTACTACCACCGGGGAGCTGTTTTTT.

The chain has TRBV27 and TRBJ1-2; D not resolved. Trimming cost V 0 bases and J 7 bases, with 9 bases left between them. The CDR3 is 13 amino acids. Germline CDR1 reads MNHEY; CDR2 reads SMNVEV (reference sequence). CDR3 protein: CASSLSPVRGYTF. In DNA form, the CDR3 reads TGTGCCAGCAGTTTATCTCCCGTGCGTGGCTACACCTTC.

The rearrangement links TRBV5-4 to TRBJ2-1, with TRBD1 as a possible D gene (6 bases). Germline-derived CDR1 and CDR2 are SGHNT and YYREEE (reference sequence). The CDR3 spans 16 residues. V shed 0 bases and J shed 0 bases, with 10 bases lying between them. Here the CDR3 DNA reads TGTGCCAGCAGCTTGGGGGGGCAAAGCTCCTACAATGAGCAGTTCTTC. As protein: CASSLGGQSSYNEQFF.

The count of this clonotype is one. This chain joins TRBV7-9 and TRBJ2-5; D unclear. Germline V lookup: CDR1 SEHNR, CDR2 FQNEAQ (reference sequence). V dropped 4 bases and J dropped 2 bases, with 11 bases sitting between them. This CDR3 is built from 14 residues. The CDR3: CASSSYSTQETQYF. As DNA, the CDR3 is TGTGCCAGCAGCTCTTACTCCACTCAAGAGACCCAGTACTTC.

This clonotype is a singleton in its sample. A read error may account for a junction end that differs from germline. The V and J genes are TRBV9 and TRBJ1-6; no firm D call. Germline-derived CDR1 and CDR2 are SGDLS and YYNGEE. CDR3 length: 12 amino acids. The CDR3 DNA follows: TGTGCCAGCAGCGAGTATAATTCACCCTTCCACTTT. Its translation: CASSEYNSPFHF.

The chain combines TRBV7-2 with TRBJ2-1; 8 bases map to TRBD2. V lost 1 base and J lost 4; bases outside the gene matches: 6. The CDR3 runs 16 residues. From germline, CDR1 is SGHTA and CDR2 FQGNSA. The CDR3 DNA follows: TGTGCCAGCAGCTTAGAGCCGAGCGGGAGTTACAATGAGCAGTTCTTC. Amino acid sequence: CASSLEPSGSYNEQFF.

The V and J genes are TRBV2 and TRBJ1-1; 10 bases are shared with TRBD1. Germline values: CDR1 SNHLY, CDR2 FYNNEI. The CDR3 runs to 19 residues. Losses at the gene ends were 4 bases for V and 0 bases for J; bases not matched to a gene: 14. The CDR3 protein is CASSGDRGAPGLMNTEAFF. The DNA for the CDR3 is TGTGCCAGCAGTGGGGACAGGGGCGCGCCTGGTCTTATGAACACTGAAGCTTTCTTT.

This clonotype was counted once. CDR3 sequence: CASRSDSYEQYF. The CDR3 DNA reads as TGCGCCAGCAGATCCGACAGTTACGAGCAGTACTTC. The genes are TRBV5-1 and TRBJ2-7; D possibly corresponds to TRBD1 (5 bases). CDR3 length equals 12 residues. Germline lookup yields CDR1 SGHRS and CDR2 YFSETQ. Trimming removed 5 bases from V and 4 bases from J, with 10 bases in between.

The chain recombines TRBV12-3 or TRBV12-4 with TRBJ2-2; tentatively, D is TRBD2 (6 bases). Trimming pared 3 bases from V and 1 base from J, leaving 12 bases between. The CDR3 spans 16 residues. Here the CDR3 reads CASSLGGLMNTGELFF. DNA for the CDR3: TGTGCCAGCAGTTTGGGAGGACTCATGAACACCGGGGAGCTGTTTTTT.

This chain joins TRBV19 and TRBJ2-7; the match to TRBD2 covers 8 bases. J gave up 4 bases and V 8 bases, and 13 bases lay outside the gene matches. CDR3 length equals 15 residues. Per germline, CDR1 LNHDA and CDR2 SQIVND (reference sequence). DNA of the CDR3: TGTGCCAGTCCACGACCCCCCGGGGGGGCGTACGAGCAGTACTTC. It specifies CASPRPPGGAYEQYF.

The chain joins TRBV27 to TRBJ2-3, with D possibly TRBD2 on 7 matching bases. Between the trimmed V and J ends, which lost 4 bases and 3 bases, there was a span of 29 bases. In germline, CDR1 is MNHEY, CDR2 SMNVEV (reference sequence). This CDR3 spans 20 amino acids. CDR3: CASSSGTTGGGGAGTDTQYF. The DNA of the CDR3 is TGTGCCAGCAGTTCCGGGACCACTGGGGGGGGCGGCGCAGGGACAGATACGCAGTATTTT.

This chain joins TRBV6-5 and TRBJ2-1; TRBD2 matches 10 bases. Looked up from germline, CDR1 is MNHEY and CDR2 is SVGAGI. Germline trimming cut 8 bases from V and 4 bases from J; bases unmatched to any gene: 8. The CDR3 consists of 15 residues. The CDR3 sequence is CASSPSGSLYNEQFF. The CDR3 DNA reads as TGTGCCAGCTCTCCTAGCGGGAGTTTGTACAATGAGCAGTTCTTC.